Shown below are 18 T cell receptor beta chains from a single sample sequenced in a study of shared clonotypes between healthy human individuals. Libraries were prepared by immunoSEQ multiplex PCR; TCRdb keeps only in-frame clonotypes and omits some of them. The table includes some 320,000 clones, around 87% detected once. The sample taken for sequencing was memory CD8+ T cells sorted from blood. Subset given: CD45RO+ cells pooled with CCR7-negative TemRA cells. The source is a man between 18 and 29 years old in good health.

The V gene is TRBV25-1, the J gene TRBJ2-5; perhaps TRBD2 as D (6 bases). The germline V gene encodes CDR1 MGHDK and CDR2 SYGVNS. This CDR3 has 17 residues. The V end was cut by 2 bases, the J end by 3 bases, with 19 bases between. DNA for the CDR3: TGTGCCAGCAGTGAAAGGGTCTCGACTAGTTCTAAAGAGACCCAGTACTTC. As protein: CASSERVSTSSKETQYF.

The chain uses TRBV11-2 and TRBJ2-1; D possibly corresponds to TRBD2 (5 bases). Trimming pared 1 base from V and 10 bases from J, leaving 17 bases between. Germline V gene lookup returns CDR1 SGHAT and CDR2 FQNNGV. The CDR3 has 15 amino acids. CDR3 amino acids: CASSLAGVGYWEQFF. CDR3 in DNA: TGTGCCAGCAGCTTAGCCGGGGTGGGGTATTGGGAGCAGTTCTTC.

This chain uses TRBV6-4 with TRBJ2-3; TRBD2 aligns across 14 bases. Germline V gene sequence: CDR1 MRHNA, CDR2 SNTAGT. V shed 6 bases and J 6 bases; nucleotides not matched to a gene: 14. CDR3 length equals 18 residues. This CDR3 is CASRGLAGDGVGSDTQYF. The CDR3 bases are TGTGCCAGCAGGGGACTAGCGGGAGATGGGGTAGGTTCGGATACGCAGTATTTT.

This clone was seen more than once but under ten times. The CDR3 region has the DNA TGTGCCAGCAGTTCTCTCCGGGACAGCCCCTACGAGCAGTACTTC. This gives the protein CASSSLRDSPYEQYF. This chain uses TRBV6-5 with TRBJ2-7, with 7 bases identical to TRBD1. CDR1 is MNHEY, CDR2 SVGAGI, per germline. Unmatched junction bases numbered 8, after V lost 4 bases and J lost 2 bases. This CDR3 comprises 15 residues.

V gene TRBV2 combines with J gene TRBJ2-7, with 8 bases fitting TRBD1. The germline V gene encodes CDR1 SNHLY and CDR2 FYNNEI. The V gene end was trimmed by 8 bases and the J gene end by 5 bases; junction bases not matched to a gene: 11. This CDR3 region has 14 residues. This CDR3 reads CASGTGQGADEQYF. The CDR3 bases are TGTGCCAGCGGAACCGGACAGGGAGCGGACGAGCAGTACTTC.

The J gene is TRBJ1-2, the V gene TRBV7-9, with D maybe TRBD1 (5 bases). Germline CDR1 and CDR2: SEHNR and FQNEAQ (reference sequence). V lost 5 bases to trimming and J lost 3 bases, with 16 bases between them. The CDR3 extends over 15 amino acids. Here the CDR3 DNA reads TGTGCCAGCAGCCGCCAAGGTGACAGACACTATGGCTACACCTTC. It encodes CASSRQGDRHYGYTF.

The V gene is TRBV27, the J gene TRBJ1-1; weak D call: TRBD1 (5 bases). The CDR3 has 15 amino acids. Germline V gene sequence: CDR1 MNHEY, CDR2 SMNVEV (reference sequence). Between the trimmed V and J ends, which lost 5 bases and 3 bases, there was a span of 16 bases. The CDR3 is CASSPRAVGDTEAFF. As DNA, the CDR3 is TGTGCCAGCAGTCCCCGGGCCGTGGGGGACACTGAAGCTTTCTTT.

The genes are TRBV7-9 and TRBJ2-7; 10 bases match TRBD1. The length of the CDR3 is 15 residues. After removal of 0 bases from V and 3 bases from J, the junction contained 2 bases not matched to a gene. Germline-derived CDR1 and CDR2 are SEHNR and FQNEAQ (reference sequence). CDR3 in DNA: TGTGCCAGCAGCTTAGCCGGGACAGGGGTCTACGAGCAGTACTTC. The encoded protein is CASSLAGTGVYEQYF.

The chain couples TRBV15 to TRBJ1-1; D may be TRBD1 (5 bases). Germline-derived CDR1 and CDR2 are LNHNV and YYDKDF (reference sequence). The CDR3 is 14 residues long. Trimming took off 5 bases at V and 4 bases at J, with 14 bases between the two ends. CDR3 in DNA: TGTGCCACCAGCCCAGGGATCAGGGCCACTGAAGCTTTCTTT. The encoded protein is CATSPGIRATEAFF.

The genes are TRBV28 and TRBJ2-1; TRBD2 aligns across 8 bases. V gave up 10 bases and J gave up 10 bases; unmatched junction bases: 12. CDR1 and CDR2 from the germline V gene are MDHEN and SYDVKM. There are 13 residues in the CDR3. CDR3 in DNA: TGTGCCACCGACCAGTGGCGGGGGGAGGAGCAGTTCTTC. Translation: CATDQWRGEEQFF.

This chain connects TRBV5-4 to TRBJ1-2; D is perhaps TRBD1 (6 bases). Germline V gene lookup returns CDR1 SGHNT and CDR2 YYREEE (reference sequence). Trimming shortened V by 3 bases and J by 3 bases, and 15 bases separated the two germline ends. The CDR3 contains 15 residues. CDR3 protein: CASSSSGTTHYGYTF. The CDR3 nucleotides are TGTGCCAGCAGCTCATCCGGGACAACACACTATGGCTACACCTTC.

This clone was counted a few times. V usage is TRBV4-1 and J usage is TRBJ1-1, with 8 bases identical to TRBD1. The CDR3 loop spans 15 amino acids. Germline-derived CDR1 and CDR2 are MGHRA and YSYEKL. After removal of 4 bases from V and 5 bases from J, the junction contained 9 bases not matched to a gene. This CDR3 is CASSLNDRGLTEAFF. The CDR3 DNA is TGCGCCAGCAGCCTCAACGACAGGGGTTTGACTGAAGCTTTCTTT.

This clone was observed a few times. One junction end disagrees with the germline gene, perhaps due to a read error. The chain has TRBV14 and TRBJ2-7, with D uncertain. Germline CDR1 SGHDN, CDR2 FVKESK. The CDR3 extends over 12 amino acids. Here the CDR3 reads CTCSPSGYEQYF. CDR3 in DNA: TGCACCTGTTCCCCCTCAGGCTACGAGCAGTACTTC.

This sequence joins TRBV29-1 and TRBJ2-2; D gene unclear. V was trimmed by 3 bases and J by 6 bases, leaving 5 bases between them. In germline, CDR1 is SQVTM, CDR2 ANQGSEA. This CDR3 region has 11 residues. CDR3 sequence reads: CSVDSAGELFF. The CDR3 DNA sequence: TGCAGCGTTGATTCTGCCGGGGAGCTGTTTTTT.

The chain is built from TRBV7-8 and TRBJ2-7, with 9 bases that match TRBD2. The CDR3 is 16 amino acids. V lost 3 bases to trimming and J lost 3 bases; unmatched junction nucleotides: 9. CDR1 is SGHVS and CDR2 is FQNEAQ in the germline V gene. CDR3 nucleotide sequence: TGTGCCAGCAGCTTTAGGTTGGGACTAGCTAGCTACGAGCAGTACTTC. This sequence encodes CASSFRLGLASYEQYF.

There are a few counts of this clone. The V call is TRBV6-5, the J call TRBJ2-3; 10 bases align to TRBD1. Germline V gene sequence: CDR1 MNHEY, CDR2 SVGAGI. The CDR3 sequence is 15 residues long. The V and J ends lost 3 bases and 4 bases, in that order; junction bases with no gene match: 4. CDR3 sequence: CASSYWTGGADTQYF. CDR3 DNA sequence: TGTGCCAGCAGTTATTGGACAGGGGGAGCAGATACGCAGTATTTT.

The rearrangement uses TRBV10-3 and TRBJ2-2; 10 nucleotides line up with TRBD1. There are 16 residues in the CDR3. CDR1 is ENHRY and CDR2 is SYGVKD in the germline V gene. V dropped 5 bases and J dropped 4; count of bases not matched to a gene: 7. The CDR3 bases are TGTGCCATCAGTCCCGCGGGACAGGGGACCACCGGGGAGCTGTTTTTT. Residues: CAISPAGQGTTGELFF.

The chain combines TRBV2 with TRBJ2-3; D uncertain. Germline assignment: CDR1 SNHLY and CDR2 FYNNEI. The length of the CDR3 is 15 residues. V was trimmed by 3 bases and J by 0 bases, leaving 10 bases between them. The CDR3 sequence: CASSDRTASTDTQYF. Written as DNA, the CDR3 is TGTGCCAGCAGTGATCGAACCGCTAGCACAGATACGCAGTATTTT. The full variable domain, its missing parts supplied by reference TRBV2 and TRBJ2-3, is EPEVTQTPSHQVTQMGQEVILRCVPISNHLYFYWYRQILGQKVEFLVSFYNNEISEKSEIFDDQFSVERPDGSNFTLKIRSTKLEDSAMYFCASSDRTASTDTQYFGPGTRLTVL.